The 28 T cell receptor beta chains below were found in one sample sequenced in a study of cytomegalovirus exposure and HLA in healthy donors (dated by TCRdb to about 2017). Library generation was performed with the immunoSEQ multiplex PCR assay. A mixture of 60 forward primers for TCR Vbeta segments and 13 reverse primers for TCR Jbeta segments was used in the multiplex PCR. TCRdb took over this immuneACCESS table, retaining in-frame rearrangements with V and J assigned. Such tables are incomplete; in checked studies, under half of the missing clones stem from an unresolved V gene, and the remainder is unexplained. This sample has approximately 79,000 clones in its table, and about 78% of those were observed once. The top ten clonotypes cover less than 7% of the sample. Material for sequencing was PBMCs. The receptors shown here come from a male donor in good health and CMV-seropositive.

The chain links TRBV29-1 to TRBJ1-6, with 10 bases fitting TRBD1. This CDR3 contains 14 residues. The ends lost 5 bases at V and 8 bases at J; junction bases unmatched: 6. The germline CDR1 and CDR2 sequences are SQVTM and ANQGSEA. CDR3 in DNA: TGCAGCGTTAGGACAGGGGGTATCTATTCACCCCTCCACTTT. Amino acid sequence: CSVRTGGIYSPLHF.

This chain connects TRBV5-4 to TRBJ2-3; maybe TRBD2 (6 bases). Germline V gene data show CDR1 as SGHNT and CDR2 as YYREEE (reference sequence). Deletions cut 3 bases from V and 2 bases from J, with 7 bases between. This CDR3 spans 13 amino acids. Here the CDR3 DNA reads TGTGCCAGCAGCTCGGGGGTCACAGATACGCAGTATTTT. Protein sequence: CASSSGVTDTQYF.

The V call is TRBV10-3, the J call TRBJ2-5; D uncertain. V shed 4 bases and J shed 0 bases, with 12 bases lying between them. Germline V gene lookup returns CDR1 ENHRY and CDR2 SYGVKD. The CDR3 sequence is 15 residues long. The CDR3 region has the DNA TGTGCCATCAGTGTCCGTGAGAAGAACCAAGAGACCCAGTACTTC. Its protein is CAISVREKNQETQYF.

V usage is TRBV6-1 and J usage is TRBJ2-7; D ambiguous. CDR1 and CDR2 from the germline V gene are MNHNS and SASEGT. This CDR3 contains 12 residues. Trimming removed 5 bases at V and 4 bases at J, with 9 bases between. The CDR3 reads CASSFPAYEQYF. DNA of the CDR3: TGTGCCAGCAGTTTTCCAGCGTACGAGCAGTACTTC.

This chain connects TRBV28 to TRBJ1-6; perhaps TRBD1 as D (6 bases). CDR3 length equals 13 residues. In germline, CDR1 is MDHEN, CDR2 SYDVKM. V was pared by 5 bases and J by 13 bases, with 15 bases between. CDR3: CASSADRNWPLHF. The CDR3, as DNA: TGTGCCAGCAGTGCGGACAGAAATTGGCCCCTCCACTTT.

This clone was picked up one time. The chain is built from TRBV30 and TRBJ1-1; a possible D gene is TRBD1 (6 bases). This CDR3 spans 12 amino acids. The germline V gene has CDR1 GTSNPN and CDR2 SVGIG (reference sequence). V gave up 5 bases and J gave up 1 base, with 8 bases separating them. The CDR3 reads CAWGTTNTEAFF. For the CDR3, the DNA is TGTGCCTGGGGGACAACGAACACTGAAGCTTTCTTT.

The genes are TRBV5-1 and TRBJ1-5; a weak D match, TRBD1 (5 bases). Germline CDR1 SGHRS, CDR2 YFSETQ. Trimming took 1 base from V and 9 from J, leaving 17 bases between them. CDR3 length: 15 amino acids. The CDR3 here is CASSLQGTPEGPQHF. The CDR3 coding sequence is TGCGCCAGCAGCTTGCAAGGGACTCCGGAGGGGCCCCAGCATTTT.

CDR3 nucleotide sequence: TGTGCCAGCAGTTGGGCACCATCCTCCTACGAGCAGTACTTC. Translation: CASSWAPSSYEQYF. The rearrangement uses TRBV27 and TRBJ2-7; D not certain. Germline-derived CDR1 and CDR2 are MNHEY and SMNVEV (reference sequence). This CDR3 spans 14 amino acids. Deletions cut 4 bases from V and 0 bases from J, with 10 bases between.

The chain recombines TRBV19 with TRBJ1-6; D gene ambiguous. CDR1 is LNHDA, CDR2 SQIVND, per germline (reference sequence). The CDR3 loop spans 15 amino acids. V was clipped by 3 bases and J by 4 bases, with 10 bases between them. CDR3 amino acids: CASSISGSYNSPLHF. The CDR3 region has the DNA TGTGCCAGTAGTATTTCAGGTTCTTATAATTCACCCCTCCACTTT.

The chain couples TRBV9 to TRBJ1-3; 10 nucleotides agree with TRBD1. Germline values: CDR1 SGDLS, CDR2 YYNGEE. J was trimmed by 10 bases and V by 4 bases; bases with no gene match: 11. The CDR3 extends over 15 amino acids. CDR3 in amino acids: CASSSLRGTGETIYF. For the CDR3, the DNA is TGTGCCAGCAGCTCCTTGAGGGGGACAGGGGAAACCATATATTTT.

J is TRBJ2-2 and V is TRBV5-4; 8 bases match TRBD1. The CDR3 runs 16 residues. Trimming cost V 0 bases and J 5 bases; bases outside gene matches: 6. From germline, CDR1 is SGHNT and CDR2 YYREEE (reference sequence). CDR3 in DNA: TGTGCCAGCAGCTTGGTGGCCAGGGGGCATACCGGGGAGCTGTTTTTT. It codes for CASSLVARGHTGELFF.

The chain has TRBV4-1 and TRBJ2-1; 13 positions agree with TRBD2. V was clipped by 4 bases and J by 1 base; unmatched bases: 1. The germline CDR1 and CDR2 sequences are MGHRA and YSYEKL. The CDR3 contains 16 residues. The CDR3 sequence is CASSPGLAGSYNEQFF. The CDR3 DNA is TGCGCCAGCAGCCCGGGACTAGCGGGATCCTACAATGAGCAGTTCTTC.

The table lists this clone with a few counts. V usage is TRBV6-1 and J usage is TRBJ2-1; D is perhaps TRBD1 (6 bases). The V and J ends lost 3 bases and 7 bases respectively, with 19 bases between them. The germline gives CDR1 MNHNS, CDR2 SASEGT. The CDR3 totals 16 residues. CDR3 amino acids: CASSEPGGLGGNEQFF. In nucleotides, the CDR3 is TGTGCCAGCAGTGAGCCCGGTGGGCTAGGGGGTAATGAGCAGTTCTTC.

Only one count was recorded for this clone. The chain is built from TRBV5-8 and TRBJ2-5; D is perhaps TRBD2 (6 bases). The CDR3 spans 15 residues. Germline V lookup: CDR1 SGHTS, CDR2 YDEGEE. Deletions cut 4 bases from V and 4 bases from J, with 17 bases between. The CDR3 nucleotides are TGTGCCAGCAGCCGGGGCGGGAACCTCGTAGAGACCCAGTACTTC. Amino acid sequence: CASSRGGNLVETQYF.

This chain uses TRBV27 with TRBJ2-5; D remains unclear. Germline V gene lookup returns CDR1 MNHEY and CDR2 SMNVEV (reference sequence). The CDR3 sequence is 14 residues long. Trimming took off 6 bases at V and 5 bases at J, with 16 bases between the two ends. As DNA, the CDR3 is TGTGCCAGCAGCCAGACGGGTGCTCGGGAGACCCAGTACTTC. Translation gives CASSQTGARETQYF.

The rearrangement links TRBV11-2 to TRBJ1-1, with D hard to call. In germline, CDR1 is SGHAT, CDR2 FQNNGV. Trimming took 2 bases from V and 7 from J, leaving 20 bases between them. The CDR3 totals 16 residues. CDR3 region: CASSLFHREGRNEAFF. The CDR3 bases are TGTGCCAGCAGCTTATTCCACCGCGAGGGCCGAAATGAAGCTTTCTTT.

The rearrangement joins TRBV5-1 to TRBJ2-2; 7 positions match TRBD1. The CDR3 runs 15 residues. J gave up 0 bases and V 3 bases, and 2 bases lay outside the gene matches. Per germline, CDR1 SGHRS and CDR2 YFSETQ. The CDR3 DNA is TGCGCCAGCAGCTCCGGGACAGCGAACACCGGGGAGCTGTTTTTT. Translated, it gives CASSSGTANTGELFF.

The gene calls are TRBV30 and TRBJ2-7; a weak D match, TRBD2 (5 bases). The germline gives CDR1 GTSNPN, CDR2 SVGIG (reference sequence). Trimming left V 4 bases short and J 2 bases short, with 9 bases between. The CDR3 covers 12 residues. This CDR3 reads CAWNPGTYEQYF. CDR3 nucleotide sequence: TGTGCCTGGAACCCGGGGACCTACGAGCAGTACTTC.

The chain links TRBV19 to TRBJ1-6; no clear D. CDR1 and CDR2 (germline): LNHDA, SQIVND (reference sequence). This CDR3 is 14 amino acids long. Trimming shortened V by 6 bases and J by 7 bases, and 13 bases separated the two germline ends. This CDR3 is CASSPRQTNSPLHF. The CDR3 DNA follows: TGTGCCAGTAGCCCCAGGCAGACGAATTCACCCCTCCACTTT.

V is TRBV28 and J is TRBJ1-1, with a possible D match to TRBD1 (6 bases). Trimming stripped 5 bases from V and 3 bases from J, with 16 bases between. The CDR3 spans 15 residues. In germline, CDR1 is MDHEN, CDR2 SYDVKM. DNA of the CDR3: TGTGCCAGCAGTCCTAGGGGGGGGGCGTACACTGAAGCTTTCTTT. It specifies CASSPRGGAYTEAFF.

The rearrangement joins TRBV6-1 to TRBJ1-6, with a possible D match to TRBD1 (5 bases). This CDR3 has 15 amino acids. CDR1 and CDR2 (germline): MNHNS, SASEGT. V lost 5 bases, J lost 3 bases, and 11 bases lay in between. CDR3 sequence (DNA): TGTGCCAGCAGTCCGGGGCGGGACTATAATTCACCCCTCCACTTT. Its translation is CASSPGRDYNSPLHF.

The chain joins TRBV2 to TRBJ1-2; D not resolved. Trimming took 1 base from V and 12 from J, leaving 9 bases between them. Germline CDR1 and CDR2: SNHLY and FYNNEI. The CDR3 has 11 amino acids. The CDR3 spells CASSEEAGHTF. As DNA, the CDR3 is TGTGCCAGCAGTGAAGAGGCAGGTCACACCTTC.

CDR3 region: CASTRLAGIYEQYF. DNA of the CDR3: TGTGCCAGCACTAGACTAGCGGGGATCTACGAGCAGTACTTC. The chain uses TRBV6-1 and TRBJ2-7; 11 bases match TRBD2. V trimming: 7 bases; J trimming: 3 bases; junction bases outside the gene matches: 5. In germline, CDR1 is MNHNS, CDR2 SASEGT. The CDR3 is 14 residues long.

The chain joins TRBV25-1 to TRBJ1-2, with unresolved D. This CDR3 has 15 amino acids. The germline V gene has CDR1 MGHDK and CDR2 SYGVNS. The germline V and J ends were trimmed by 2 bases and 6 bases, with 16 bases remaining between them. The CDR3 spells CASSEAVGLKDGYTF. The CDR3 DNA sequence: TGTGCCAGCAGTGAAGCGGTAGGATTGAAGGATGGCTACACCTTC.

This clone was counted between two and nine times. V and J are TRBV15 and TRBJ2-7, with 7 nucleotides matching TRBD1. CDR1 and CDR2 from the germline V gene are LNHNV and YYDKDF (reference sequence). With V trimmed by 0 bases and J by 2 bases, 10 bases remained unmatched. The CDR3 spans 17 residues. The CDR3: CATSRDLVRGKPYEQYF. Written as DNA, the CDR3 is TGTGCCACCAGCAGAGATCTGGTCAGGGGGAAGCCCTACGAGCAGTACTTC.

This rearrangement joins TRBV5-5 to TRBJ2-7; 14 nucleotides align to TRBD2. V was clipped by 4 bases and J by 1 base; unmatched bases: 4. This CDR3 contains 16 residues. Looked up from germline, CDR1 is SGHKS and CDR2 is YYEKEE (reference sequence). The CDR3: CASSGGLAGASYEQYF. The CDR3 region has the DNA TGTGCCAGCAGCGGGGGACTAGCGGGGGCTTCCTACGAGCAGTACTTC. Drawing the rest from reference TRBV5-5 and TRBJ2-7, the complete variable domain is DAGVTQSPTHLIKTRGQQVTLRCSPISGHKSVSWYQQVLGQGPQFIFQYYEKEERGRGNFPDRFSARQFPNYSSELNVNALLLGDSALYLCASSGGLAGASYEQYFGPGTRLTVT.

The chain has TRBV7-9 and TRBJ2-1; 8 positions match TRBD2. In germline, CDR1 is SEHNR, CDR2 FQNEAQ (reference sequence). The CDR3 contains 19 residues. V dropped 4 bases and J dropped 8; count of bases not matched to a gene: 22. CDR3 sequence (DNA): TGTGCCAGCAGCTCGTCGATTAGAGAGACTAGCGCCCGTCTGGATGAGCAGTTCTTC. This sequence encodes CASSSSIRETSARLDEQFF.

The rearrangement uses TRBV30 and TRBJ1-2; D unclear. Trimming stripped 3 bases from V and 6 bases from J, with 17 bases between. The CDR3 loop spans 14 amino acids. Germline V CDR1 and CDR2: GTSNPN, SVGIG (reference sequence). The CDR3 sequence: CAWSPPWVSDGYTF. Written as DNA, the CDR3 is TGTGCCTGGAGCCCTCCGTGGGTTAGCGATGGCTACACCTTC.